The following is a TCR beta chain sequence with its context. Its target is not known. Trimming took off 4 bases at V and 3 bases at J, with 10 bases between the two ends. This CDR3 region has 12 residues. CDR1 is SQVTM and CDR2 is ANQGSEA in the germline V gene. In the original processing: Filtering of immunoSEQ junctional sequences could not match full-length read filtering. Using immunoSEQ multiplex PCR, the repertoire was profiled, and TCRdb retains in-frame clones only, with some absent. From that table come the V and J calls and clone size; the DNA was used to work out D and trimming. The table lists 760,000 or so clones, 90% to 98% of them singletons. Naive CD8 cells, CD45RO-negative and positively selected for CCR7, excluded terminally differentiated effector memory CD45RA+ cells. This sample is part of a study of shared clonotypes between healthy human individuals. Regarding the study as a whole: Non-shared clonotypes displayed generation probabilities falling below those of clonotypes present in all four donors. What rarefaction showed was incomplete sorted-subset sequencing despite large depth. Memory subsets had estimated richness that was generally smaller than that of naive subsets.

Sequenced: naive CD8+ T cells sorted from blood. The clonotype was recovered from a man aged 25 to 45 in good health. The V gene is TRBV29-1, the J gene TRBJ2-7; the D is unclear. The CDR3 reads CSVADGDYEQYF. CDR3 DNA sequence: TGCAGCGTTGCTGACGGAGACTACGAGCAGTACTTC.